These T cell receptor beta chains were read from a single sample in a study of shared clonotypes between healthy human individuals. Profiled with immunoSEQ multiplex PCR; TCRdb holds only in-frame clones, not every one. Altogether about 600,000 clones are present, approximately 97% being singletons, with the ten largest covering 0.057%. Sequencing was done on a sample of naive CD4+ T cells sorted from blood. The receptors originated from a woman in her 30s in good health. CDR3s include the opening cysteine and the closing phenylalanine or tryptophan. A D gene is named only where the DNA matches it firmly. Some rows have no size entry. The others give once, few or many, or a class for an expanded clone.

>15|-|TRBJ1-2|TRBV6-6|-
TGTGCCAGCAGTTACTCGGCACAGGGAACGCATGGCTACACCTTC
CASSYSAQGTHGYTF
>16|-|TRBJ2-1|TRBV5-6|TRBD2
TGTGCCAGCAGCGCCATAGCGGGAGTGGGGACAAATGAGCAGTTCTTC
CASSAIAGVGTNEQFF
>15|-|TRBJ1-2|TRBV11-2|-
TGTGCCAGCAGCTTAGGGGCTGCGGGAGCGGATGGCTACACCTTC
CASSLGAAGADGYTF
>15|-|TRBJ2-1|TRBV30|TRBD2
TGTGCCTGGAGCCTGCTAGCGGGAGGGCCGGATGAGCAGTTCTTC
CAWSLLAGGPDEQFF
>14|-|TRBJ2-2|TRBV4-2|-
TGTGCCAGCAGTACCATGCGGGTCACCGGGGAGCTGTTTTTT
CASSTMRVTGELFF
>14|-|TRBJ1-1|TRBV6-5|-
TGTGCCACTAACGAGGGTTGGGGGAGCACTGAAGCTTTCTTT
CATNEGWGSTEAFF
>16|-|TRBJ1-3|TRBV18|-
TGTGCCAGCTCATACATCGAGGAGGGGGACGGAAACACCATATATTTT
CASSYIEEGDGNTIYF
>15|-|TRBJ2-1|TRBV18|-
TGTGCCAGCTCACCAGTTGGAGACTCCTACAATGAGCAGTTCTTC
CASSPVGDSYNEQFF
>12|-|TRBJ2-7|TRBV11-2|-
TGTGCCAGCAGCTCCGTGAGGTACGAGCAGTACTTC
CASSSVRYEQYF
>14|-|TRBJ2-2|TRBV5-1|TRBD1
TGCGCCAGCAGCTGGGACAGGACATACGGGGAGCTGTTTTTT
CASSWDRTYGELFF
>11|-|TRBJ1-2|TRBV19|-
TGTGCCAGTAGGGCGGGATATGGCTACACCTTC
CASRAGYGYTF
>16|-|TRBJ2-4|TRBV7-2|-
TGTGCCAGCAGCCGAGCGGCGGGGCTCGGCAAAAACATTCAGTACTTC
CASSRAAGLGKNIQYF
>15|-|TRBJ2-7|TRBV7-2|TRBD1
TGTGCCAGCAGCTTAGGGACAGGGTACTCCTACGAGCAGTACTTC
CASSLGTGYSYEQYF
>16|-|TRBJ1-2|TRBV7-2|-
TGTGCCAGCAGCTCCCCCCTGGGGGGGGCGGGATATGGCTACACCTTC
CASSSPLGGAGYGYTF
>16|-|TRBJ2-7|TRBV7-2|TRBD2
TGTGCCAGCAGCTTAGTAGGAGGACTAGCGGGAGGCGAGCAGTACTTC
CASSLVGGLAGGEQYF
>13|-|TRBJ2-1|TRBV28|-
TGTGCCAGCAGCCCCCCGGAGTACAATGAGCAGTTCTTC
CASSPPEYNEQFF
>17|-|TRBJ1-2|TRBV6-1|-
TGTGCCAGCAGTGAAGAAGGCGGGCGAGGGCCGTCCTATGGCTACACCTTC
CASSEEGGRGPSYGYTF
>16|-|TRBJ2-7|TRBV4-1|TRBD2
TGCGCCAGCAGCGCCCCCGGGACTAGCGGGAGCTACGAGCAGTACTTC
CASSAPGTSGSYEQYF
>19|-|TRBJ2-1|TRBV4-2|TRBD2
TGTGCCAGCAGCCATCTGGTCGGGACTAGCGTGTTGTTAGGGAATGAGCAGTTCTTC
CASSHLVGTSVLLGNEQFF
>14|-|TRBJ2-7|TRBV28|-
TGTGCCAGCACTCGCGGCGGGGACCCTGGCGAGCAGTACTTC
CASTRGGDPGEQYF
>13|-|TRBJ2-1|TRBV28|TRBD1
TGTGCCAGCAATACACGTGGGACAGGTGAGCAGTTCTTC
CASNTRGTGEQFF
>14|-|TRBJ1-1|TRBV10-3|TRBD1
TGTGCCATCACCTCGGGACAGGGGTGGACTGAAGCTTTCTTT
CAITSGQGWTEAFF
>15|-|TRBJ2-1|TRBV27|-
TGTGCCAGCAGGGACAGGGCAGGAGCGGGATATGAGCAGTTCTTC
CASRDRAGAGYEQFF
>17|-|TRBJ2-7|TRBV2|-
TGTGCCAGCAGTGAACAGCCCTTGGAAATCCGGGTGTACGAGCAGTACTTC
CASSEQPLEIRVYEQYF
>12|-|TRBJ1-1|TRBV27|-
TGTGCCAGCAGTTTAGAGGGTGCTGAAGCTTTCTTT
CASSLEGAEAFF
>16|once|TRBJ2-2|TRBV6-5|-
TGTGCCAGCAGTTACAGCCGGGATTTCACCACCGGGGAGCTGTTTTTT
CASSYSRDFTTGELFF
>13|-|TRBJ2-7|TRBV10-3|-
TGTGCCATCAGGAGGGACCCGACCTACGAGCAGTACTTC
CAIRRDPTYEQYF
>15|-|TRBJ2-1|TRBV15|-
TGTGCCACCAGCAGAGGAAGGGACCGCTACAATGAGCAGTTCTTC
CATSRGRDRYNEQFF
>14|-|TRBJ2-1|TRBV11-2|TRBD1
TGTGCCAGCAGGGGGACAGGGGGCTACAATGAGCAGTTCTTC
CASRGTGGYNEQFF
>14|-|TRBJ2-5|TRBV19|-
TGTGCCAGTAGTATACTAGGGCCCGCGGGGACCCAGTACTTC
CASSILGPAGTQYF
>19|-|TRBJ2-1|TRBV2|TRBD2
TGTGCCAGCAGTTGGGGGTGGGCGGGAGCCCCTAGAACGACCAATGAGCAGTTCTTC
CASSWGWAGAPRTTNEQFF
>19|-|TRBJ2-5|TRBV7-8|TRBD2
TGTGCCAGCAGCTTAGCAGCCCCAACATCCGGGCAGGGAGGGGAGACCCAGTACTTC
CASSLAAPTSGQGGETQYF
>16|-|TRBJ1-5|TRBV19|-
TGTGCCAGTAGTATAGGCCCTGGACAGACAGATCAGCCCCAGCATTTT
CASSIGPGQTDQPQHF
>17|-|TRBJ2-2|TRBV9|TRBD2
TGTGCCAGCAGCGTGACCCTAGCGGCCGTAGGGCCCGGGGAGCTGTTTTTT
CASSVTLAAVGPGELFF
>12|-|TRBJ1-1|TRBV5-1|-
TGCGCCAGCAGCTTGGTTCCCACTGAAGCTTTCTTT
CASSLVPTEAFF
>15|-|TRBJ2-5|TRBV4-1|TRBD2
TGCGCCAGCAGCCAAGATCGAGCGGGAGGGGGGGAGCAGTACTTC
CASSQDRAGGGEQYF
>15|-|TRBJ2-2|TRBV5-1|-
TGCGCCAGCAGCGGTACACGGGGAGGTGGCGGGGAGCTGTTTTTT
CASSGTRGGGGELFF
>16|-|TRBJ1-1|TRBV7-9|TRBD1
TGTGCCAGCAGTTCCGGGACAGGAAAAGTGAACACTGAAGCTTTCTTT
CASSSGTGKVNTEAFF
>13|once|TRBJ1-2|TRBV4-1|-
TGCGCCAGCAGTTACCAGGAAACCTATGGCTACACCTTC
CASSYQETYGYTF
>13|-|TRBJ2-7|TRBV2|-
TGTGCCAGCAGTGTAACAGGGTCCTACGAGCAGTACTTC
CASSVTGSYEQYF
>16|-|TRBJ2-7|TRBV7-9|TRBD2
TGTGCCAGCACCCTAAGGGAGCGGGAGGGCCACTACGAGCAGTACTTC
CASTLREREGHYEQYF
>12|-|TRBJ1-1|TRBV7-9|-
TGTGCCAGCAGTCCGGGACGCACTGAAGCTTTCTTT
CASSPGRTEAFF
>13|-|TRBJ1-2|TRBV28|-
TGTGCCAGCAGTTTGGCAAGTTACTATGGCTACACCTTC
CASSLASYYGYTF
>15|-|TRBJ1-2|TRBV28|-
TGTGCCAGCAGTTTATACGAAAAGACAGGTCTTGGCTACACCTTC
CASSLYEKTGLGYTF
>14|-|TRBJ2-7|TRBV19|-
TGTGCCAGTACCACGGGGCAGGGAACCCACGAGCAGTACTTC
CASTTGQGTHEQYF
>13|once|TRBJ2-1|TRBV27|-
TGTGCCAGCTCGGTTGGACCCAACAATGAGCAGTTCTTC
CASSVGPNNEQFF
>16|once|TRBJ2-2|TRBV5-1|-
TGCGCCAGCAGCTTACAAGACAGCAAGAACACCGGGGAGCTGTTTTTT
CASSLQDSKNTGELFF
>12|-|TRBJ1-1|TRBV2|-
TGTGCCAGCACCTACGGGGGGTTAGGTGCTTTCTTT
CASTYGGLGAFF
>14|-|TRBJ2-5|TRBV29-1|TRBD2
TGCAGCGTCGCTCCGGGACTAGCTGGCGAGACCCAGTACTTC
CSVAPGLAGETQYF
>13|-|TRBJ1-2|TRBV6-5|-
TGTGCCAGCAGTTACGACAGTAACTATGGCTACACCTTC
CASSYDSNYGYTF
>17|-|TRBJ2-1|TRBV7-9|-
TGTGCCAGCAGCTCGCCGTTCTCCGGGGGCGGTCACAATGAGCAGTTCTTC
CASSSPFSGGGHNEQFF
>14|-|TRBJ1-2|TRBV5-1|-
TGCGCCAGCAGCCAGGACAGCCTTTACTATGGCTACACCTTC
CASSQDSLYYGYTF
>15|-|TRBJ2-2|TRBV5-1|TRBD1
TGCGCCAGCAGCCTGGACAGGGGGAACACCGGGGAGCTGTTTTTT
CASSLDRGNTGELFF
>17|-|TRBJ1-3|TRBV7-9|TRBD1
TGTGCCAGCAGCAACCGGGACAGGGGAGTTGTTGGAAACACCATATATTTT
CASSNRDRGVVGNTIYF
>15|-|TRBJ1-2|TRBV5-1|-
TGCGCCAGCAGCTTGAGTCCTCCCAACTTTTATGGCTACACCTTC
CASSLSPPNFYGYTF
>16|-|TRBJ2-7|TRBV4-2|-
TGTGCCAGCAGCTTGGCCGTTCGGCAGGGAAGATACGAGCAGTACTTC
CASSLAVRQGRYEQYF
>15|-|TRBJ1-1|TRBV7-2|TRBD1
TGTGCCAGCAGCTTAGTGGGACAGGGTGAAACTGAAGCTTTCTTT
CASSLVGQGETEAFF
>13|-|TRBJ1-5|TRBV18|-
TGTGCCAGCTCACCATCCACTAGGCAGCCCCAGCATTTT
CASSPSTRQPQHF
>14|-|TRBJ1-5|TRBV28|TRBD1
TGTGCCAGCACCCCAGGGGGGGGTTTTCAGCCCCAGCATTTT
CASTPGGGFQPQHF